The TCR beta chain described here comes from a study of blood T cell repertoires in COVID-19. As for the study in general: The cDNA or gDNA used as material had been derived from T cells, B-cell-depleted T cells, or PBMCs.

This CDR3 is built from 13 residues. Germline V gene sequence: CDR1 MDHEN, CDR2 SYDVKM. Unmatched junction bases numbered 2, after V lost 10 bases and J lost 0 bases. The assay was immunoSEQ multiplex PCR, and TCRdb's table has in-frame clones only and misses some. The sample holds 100,000 or so clones, approximately 78% seen once. Sequencing was performed on peripheral blood. The receptor was isolated from a woman older than 75 with acute or convalescent COVID-19. The rearrangement uses TRBV28 and TRBJ1-3, with 8 positions matching TRBD1. The CDR3 reads CAITGGSGNTIYF. The CDR3 DNA is TGTGCCATTACAGGGGGCTCTGGAAACACCATATATTTT.